These 29 T cell receptor beta chains originate from one sample sequenced in a study of OX40 agonist ivuxolimab in advanced cancers. Sequencing used immunoSEQ multiplex PCR; TCRdb keeps in-frame clones, though not all of them. The sample consists of 45,000 to 60,000 clones, more than 85% of them appearing once. This specimen was CD4+ or CD8+ T cells sorted from blood, taken in a trial of the OX40 agonist ivuxolimab. These receptors all come from an adult with an advanced solid tumor such as melanoma, head and neck, liver or kidney cancer.

The chain carries TRBV5-4 and TRBJ2-7; D gene unclear. CDR1 SGHNT and CDR2 YYREEE come from the germline V gene (reference sequence). Trimming stripped 2 bases from V and 1 base from J, with 10 bases between. The CDR3 sequence is 14 residues long. Here the CDR3 reads CASSLPLQSYEQYF. The CDR3 nucleotides read TGTGCCAGCAGCTTACCACTACAATCCTACGAGCAGTACTTC.

The CDR3 bases are TGTGCCAGCAGTTACAGCGGTCAGCCCCAGCATTTT. This gives the protein CASSYSGQPQHF. The V gene is TRBV6-6, the J gene TRBJ1-5; the D is unclear. The germline gives CDR1 MNHNY, CDR2 SVGAGI (reference sequence). The CDR3 runs to 12 residues. Between the trimmed V and J ends, which lost 2 bases and 6 bases, there was a span of 5 bases.

In this sample, this clone turned up a few times. The chain is built from TRBV6-1 and TRBJ1-6; D ambiguous. The germline V and J ends were trimmed by 6 bases and 7 bases, with 13 bases remaining between them. The CDR3 is 14 residues long. Germline V gene lookup returns CDR1 MNHNS and CDR2 SASEGT. The CDR3: CASRPDGSNSPLHF. The DNA for the CDR3 is TGTGCCAGCAGGCCCGACGGGTCGAATTCACCCCTCCACTTT.

The chain uses TRBV21-1 and TRBJ2-7. TRBV21-1 counts as a pseudogene. This CDR3 contains 14 residues. CDR3 sequence: CASSKGPDLYEQYF. The CDR3 DNA sequence: TGTGCCAGCAGCAAAGGACCAGATCTCTACGAGCAGTACTTC.

The chain combines TRBV10-3 with TRBJ2-7; a weak D match, TRBD2 (5 bases). The CDR3 extends over 12 amino acids. Between the trimmed V and J ends, which lost 10 bases and 0 bases, there was a span of 10 bases. Germline V gene lookup returns CDR1 ENHRY and CDR2 SYGVKD. In nucleotides, the CDR3 is TGTGCCACCATCGCGGGCTCCTACGAGCAGTACTTC. This gives the protein CATIAGSYEQYF.

In its sample, this clone was seen a few times. The V gene is TRBV5-4, the J gene TRBJ1-6; TRBD1 matches 8 bases. Per the germline V gene, CDR1 is SGHNT and CDR2 is YYREEE (reference sequence). V trimming: 10 bases; J trimming: 8 bases; junction bases outside the gene matches: 5. CDR3 length: 12 amino acids. This chain's CDR3 is CASGQADSPLHF. CDR3 nucleotide sequence: TGTGCCTCGGGACAGGCTGATTCACCCCTCCACTTT.

This clone was detected only a few times. The chain couples TRBV9 to TRBJ1-1; possible D gene TRBD1, 5 bases. The CDR3 is made up of 14 amino acids. Germline-derived CDR1 and CDR2 are SGDLS and YYNGEE. The ends were cut back, 0 bases at V and 5 bases at J, with 11 bases in the middle. The DNA for the CDR3 is TGTGCCAGCAGCGTAGAACCGGGGCAAACTGAAGCTTTCTTT. It encodes CASSVEPGQTEAFF.

This chain connects TRBV18 to TRBJ1-4, with 8 bases identical to TRBD1. The CDR3 spans 14 residues. The V gene's germline CDR1 is KGHSH and CDR2 LQKENI. V shed 2 bases, J shed 8 bases, and the junction held 4 bases outside the gene matches. This CDR3 is CASSPGQGQEKLFF. The CDR3 DNA follows: TGTGCCAGCTCACCAGGACAGGGACAAGAAAAACTGTTTTTT.

The chain links TRBV7-9 to TRBJ2-1; 11 bases align to TRBD2. Germline V CDR1 and CDR2: SEHNR, FQNEAQ (reference sequence). Trimming removed 3 bases from V and 8 bases from J; junction bases left unmatched: 6. This CDR3 is built from 15 residues. Here the CDR3 DNA reads TGTGCCAGCAGCTTTAGCGGGAGGGCCGTCGATGAGCAGTTCTTC. Its translation: CASSFSGRAVDEQFF.

V gene TRBV19 combines with J gene TRBJ1-5; 8 positions agree with TRBD1. The length of the CDR3 is 16 residues. Germline CDR1 reads LNHDA; CDR2 reads SQIVND (reference sequence). The V gene end was trimmed by 6 bases and the J gene end by 5 bases; junction bases not matched to a gene: 12. This chain's CDR3 is CASRATGGNLYQPQHF. CDR3 nucleotides: TGTGCCAGTAGGGCCACAGGGGGTAATTTGTATCAGCCCCAGCATTTT.

The table lists this clone with a count of one. The chain employs TRBV11-2 and TRBJ1-2, with D hard to call. CDR1 SGHAT and CDR2 FQNNGV come from the germline V gene. This CDR3 comprises 12 residues. The V end was cut by 0 bases, the J end by 8 bases, with 7 bases between. The CDR3 protein is CASSLDSPGYTF. CDR3 bases: TGTGCCAGCAGCTTAGATTCGCCGGGCTACACCTTC.

This clone was observed a single time. V gene TRBV4-1 combines with J gene TRBJ2-1; a weak D match, TRBD1 (6 bases). Germline V gene lookup returns CDR1 MGHRA and CDR2 YSYEKL. The CDR3 has 13 amino acids. Trimming stripped 4 bases from V and 4 bases from J, with 8 bases between. The CDR3 region is CASSPTGYNEQFF. In DNA, the CDR3 is TGCGCCAGCAGCCCAACAGGGTACAATGAGCAGTTCTTC.

The chain combines TRBV27 with TRBJ1-1; maybe TRBD1 (5 bases). CDR1 is MNHEY, CDR2 SMNVEV, per germline (reference sequence). V lost 4 bases, J lost 3 bases, and 9 bases lay in between. This CDR3 has 13 residues. This chain's CDR3 is CASSWRQYTEAFF. The CDR3 coding sequence is TGTGCCAGCAGTTGGAGACAGTACACTGAAGCTTTCTTT.

The chain recombines TRBV5-1 with TRBJ2-1, with 15 positions matching TRBD2. Germline V gene lookup returns CDR1 SGHRS and CDR2 YFSETQ. V trimming: 4 bases; J trimming: 7 bases; junction bases outside the gene matches: 3. The CDR3 contains 15 residues. The CDR3 DNA follows: TGCGCCAGCAGCCCCGGACTAGCGGGAGGGAATGAGCAGTTCTTC. Translating gives CASSPGLAGGNEQFF.

The chain combines TRBV9 with TRBJ1-3; D not certain. CDR1 SGDLS and CDR2 YYNGEE come from the germline V gene. The germline V and J ends were trimmed by 3 bases and 0 bases, with 13 bases remaining between them. CDR3 length: 16 amino acids. The CDR3 bases are TGTGCCAGCAGCGCACGGAGCTCCGTCTCTGGAAACACCATATATTTT. It is translated as CASSARSSVSGNTIYF.

This rearrangement joins TRBV5-1 to TRBJ2-7, with a tentative D call TRBD1 (6 bases). Trimming took 5 bases from V and 4 from J, leaving 13 bases between them. The CDR3 has 13 amino acids. Germline V gene data show CDR1 as SGHRS and CDR2 as YFSETQ. The chain's CDR3 is CASSRTQGYEQYF. The CDR3 region has the DNA TGCGCCAGCAGTCGTACACAGGGATACGAGCAGTACTTC. Full variable domain (missing parts from reference TRBV5-1 and TRBJ2-7): KAGVTQTPRYLIKTRGQQVTLSCSPISGHRSVSWYQQTPGQGLQFLFEYFSETQRNKGNFPGRFSGRQFSNSRSEMNVSTLELGDSALYLCASSRTQGYEQYFGPGTRLTVT.

The genes are TRBV5-1 and TRBJ2-5; D may be TRBD1 (6 bases). The ends were cut back, 1 base at V and 1 base at J, with 11 bases in the middle. The CDR3 is 15 residues long. Germline V gives CDR1 SGHRS, CDR2 YFSETQ. This CDR3 reads CASSLQSRGQETQYF. In DNA, the CDR3 is TGCGCCAGCAGCTTGCAGTCCAGGGGCCAAGAGACCCAGTACTTC.

V usage is TRBV6-1 and J usage is TRBJ1-2; perhaps TRBD1 as D (5 bases). Germline V gives CDR1 MNHNS, CDR2 SASEGT. V dropped 3 bases and J dropped 2 bases, with 10 bases sitting between them. The CDR3 covers 14 residues. CDR3 sequence: CASSEGGGNYGYTF. CDR3 DNA: TGTGCCAGCAGTGAGGGGGGAGGCAACTATGGCTACACCTTC.

The chain links TRBV7-6 to TRBJ2-7; 11 bases are a match to TRBD2. V shed 5 bases and J 0 bases; nucleotides not matched to a gene: 6. Germline lookup yields CDR1 SGHVS and CDR2 FNYEAQ. CDR3 length: 16 amino acids. This CDR3 is CASSNSGGGSSYEQYF. As DNA, the CDR3 is TGTGCCAGCAGCAATAGCGGGGGGGGGAGCTCCTACGAGCAGTACTTC.

V usage is TRBV7-2 and J usage is TRBJ1-2; D ambiguous. Trimming pared 5 bases from V and 2 bases from J, leaving 9 bases between. This CDR3 region has 13 residues. Germline assignment: CDR1 SGHTA and CDR2 FQGNSA. Here the CDR3 reads CASSLRINYGYTF. The CDR3 DNA follows: TGTGCCAGCAGCCTAAGGATCAACTATGGCTACACCTTC. Variable domain in full (rest from reference TRBV7-2 and TRBJ1-2): GAGVSQSPSNKVTEKGKDVELRCDPISGHTALYWYRQSLGQGLEFLIYFQGNSAPDKSGLPSDRFSAERTGGSVSTLTIQRTQQEDSAVYLCASSLRINYGYTFGSGTRLTVV.

The chain joins TRBV2 to TRBJ2-1, with D possibly being TRBD2 (7 bases). The V end lost 4 bases, the J end lost 6 bases, and 16 bases lay between the germline ends. The germline V gene encodes CDR1 SNHLY and CDR2 FYNNEI. CDR3 length: 15 residues. The CDR3 spells CASSVSRGGVNEQFF. In nucleotides, the CDR3 is TGTGCCAGCAGTGTGAGCAGGGGAGGGGTCAATGAGCAGTTCTTC. Full variable domain (rest looked up from reference TRBV2 and TRBJ2-1): EPEVTQTPSHQVTQMGQEVILRCVPISNHLYFYWYRQILGQKVEFLVSFYNNEISEKSEIFDDQFSVERPDGSNFTLKIRSTKLEDSAMYFCASSVSRGGVNEQFFGPGTRLTVL.

The chain recombines TRBV5-1 with TRBJ2-7; no clear D. Germline assignment: CDR1 SGHRS and CDR2 YFSETQ. CDR3 length: 11 residues. With 3 bases removed from V and 3 bases from J, the gap between germline ends came to 4 bases. The CDR3 DNA sequence: TGCGCCAGCAGCTCGAACTACGAGCAGTACTTC. Protein product: CASSSNYEQYF.

V gene TRBV10-3 combines with J gene TRBJ2-7, with 9 bases lining up with TRBD2. V was pared by 3 bases and J by 6 bases, with 9 bases of the junction left unmatched. In germline, CDR1 is ENHRY, CDR2 SYGVKD. The CDR3 is made up of 15 amino acids. The CDR3 DNA is TGTGCCATCAGTGAAAAGCGGGGGGCCGGAGCCGAGCAGTACTTC. It is translated as CAISEKRGAGAEQYF.

The chain employs TRBV15 and TRBJ2-3, with D possibly being TRBD2 (7 bases). The CDR3 covers 14 residues. The germline V gene has CDR1 LNHNV and CDR2 YYDKDF (reference sequence). Between the trimmed V and J ends, which lost 4 bases and 4 bases, there was a span of 12 bases. CDR3 sequence (DNA): TGTGCCACCAGCACTGGGGGGGGCTCAGATACGCAGTATTTT. Amino acid sequence: CATSTGGGSDTQYF.

The chain carries TRBV4-1 and TRBJ2-4, with 8 nucleotides matching TRBD2. This CDR3 comprises 17 residues. The germline V gene has CDR1 MGHRA and CDR2 YSYEKL. V lost 4 bases, J lost 1 base, and 9 bases stayed unmatched. The CDR3 sequence is CASSLPPGLAAKNIQYF. The CDR3, as DNA: TGCGCCAGCAGCCTACCCCCTGGACTAGCTGCCAAAAACATTCAGTACTTC.

V gene TRBV4-1 combines with J gene TRBJ2-2; D gene uncertain. V was cut by 3 bases and J by 6 bases, with 20 bases left in between. Germline V CDR1 and CDR2: MGHRA, YSYEKL. The CDR3 runs 17 residues. CDR3 DNA sequence: TGCGCCAGCAGCCAGCCTACCCTGTTAGGACGATCCGGGGAGCTGTTTTTT. It is translated as CASSQPTLLGRSGELFF.

The V and J genes are TRBV5-4 and TRBJ2-3; 8 bases match TRBD2. The CDR3 consists of 15 residues. Germline V CDR1 and CDR2: SGHNT, YYREEE (reference sequence). V was pared by 4 bases and J by 1 base, with 5 bases of the junction left unmatched. The CDR3: CASSRSGAGTDTQYF. As DNA, the CDR3 is TGTGCCAGCAGCCGTAGCGGGGCTGGCACAGATACGCAGTATTTT.

The V and J genes are TRBV7-8 and TRBJ1-2; 11 bases fit TRBD1. CDR3 length: 17 residues. J lost 3 bases, V lost 5 bases, and 11 bases had no gene match. From germline, CDR1 is SGHVS and CDR2 FQNEAQ. CDR3 bases: TGTGCCAGCAGCCCACGGACAGGGGGCGCGTCTTACTATGGCTACACCTTC. Protein: CASSPRTGGASYYGYTF.

The chain carries TRBV28 and TRBJ2-7; D may match TRBD1 or TRBD2 (5 bases each). This CDR3 contains 15 residues. Trimming removed 5 bases at V and 3 bases at J, with 17 bases between. The V gene's germline CDR1 is MDHEN and CDR2 SYDVKM. CDR3 nucleotides: TGTGCCAGCAGTCTCCGGGACCTGATACTCTACGAGCAGTACTTC. Translation gives CASSLRDLILYEQYF.